A single sample gave rise to the 27 T cell receptor beta chains below, sequenced in a study of beta chain features in type 1 diabetes. The antigens these receptors bind are not known. General study findings and limits: TCRB CDR3s from Type 1 diabetes patients were moderately but significantly shorter in all four CD4+ subsets.

Expressed TCRB transcripts were sequenced because the isolated RNA had all been reverse transcribed beforehand. TCRdb's copy holds only in-frame clones and misses some; the assay was immunoSEQ multiplex PCR. There are some 350,000 clones in the sample; around an eighth occur only once, and nearly 0.015% lies in the top ten. The sequencing sample was made of naive CD4+ T cells from blood. The receptors shown here come from a woman aged 18-30 years with type 1 diabetes.

A few counts support this clone. The chain carries TRBV28 and TRBJ2-1; 8 positions match TRBD2. The V gene's germline CDR1 is MDHEN and CDR2 SYDVKM. The CDR3 spans 16 residues. J was trimmed by 7 bases and V by 2 bases; bases with no gene match: 10. This chain's CDR3 is CASSLAGTSGGNEQFF. The CDR3 DNA sequence: TGTGCCAGCAGTTTAGCCGGGACTAGTGGTGGTAATGAGCAGTTCTTC.

This clone has just a few counts. V gene TRBV18 combines with J gene TRBJ2-1; possible D gene TRBD2, 6 bases. Germline V gene lookup returns CDR1 KGHSH and CDR2 LQKENI. With 3 bases removed from V and 2 bases from J, the gap between germline ends came to 8 bases. The CDR3 loop spans 14 amino acids. CDR3 residues: CASSPAGTYNEQFF. CDR3 in DNA: TGTGCCAGCTCACCCGCGGGAACCTACAATGAGCAGTTCTTC.

The CDR3 reads CASSTGYGEQFF. The CDR3 DNA reads as TGTGCCAGCAGTACAGGGTACGGTGAGCAGTTCTTC. This chain links TRBV28 with TRBJ2-1; weak D call: TRBD1 (6 bases). This CDR3 region has 12 residues. Germline V gene data show CDR1 as MDHEN and CDR2 as SYDVKM. V gave up 5 bases and J gave up 9 bases, with 11 bases separating them.

J is TRBJ2-2 and V is TRBV5-6; 12 nucleotides match TRBD2. CDR3 length equals 17 residues. Germline loops: CDR1 SGHDT, CDR2 YYEEEE. The junction had 10 bases not matched to a gene; V was cut back by 2 bases and J by 8 bases. The CDR3 loop is CASSLRTSGNVLGELFF. The CDR3 nucleotides are TGTGCCAGCAGCTTACGGACTAGCGGGAATGTTCTTGGGGAGCTGTTTTTT.

This clone was seen many times. This rearrangement joins TRBV23-1 to TRBJ2-5, with D possibly being TRBD1 (5 bases). TRBV23-1 is an ORF, and what it does is uncertain. The CDR3 sequence is 15 residues long. The V end lost 3 bases, the J end lost 1 base, and 12 bases lay between the germline ends. Here the CDR3 DNA reads TGCGCCAGCAGTCAGTCAGCAGGGCTCCAAGAGACCCAGTACTTC. It yields the protein CASSQSAGLQETQYF.

V and J are TRBV30 and TRBJ1-4; D gene uncertain. The germline V gene encodes CDR1 GTSNPN and CDR2 SVGIG (reference sequence). This CDR3 spans 13 amino acids. V lost 0 bases and J lost 12, with 14 bases in between. The CDR3 bases are TGTGCCTGGAGTGTCGCGCGCTTTGGTCAACTGTTTTTT. Encoded protein: CAWSVARFGQLFF.

A few counts support this clone. V and J are TRBV19 and TRBJ2-5, with 7 bases matching TRBD2. Germline loops: CDR1 LNHDA, CDR2 SQIVND (reference sequence). The CDR3 consists of 15 residues. J was trimmed by 2 bases and V by 6 bases; bases with no gene match: 9. Here the CDR3 reads CASRLRWGGQETQYF. The CDR3 DNA reads as TGTGCCAGTAGGCTCCGATGGGGGGGACAAGAGACCCAGTACTTC.

This clone was observed a handful of times. The rearrangement joins TRBV7-2 to TRBJ1-5; D might be TRBD1 (6 bases). V shed 6 bases and J shed 2 bases, with 14 bases lying between them. Germline V CDR1 and CDR2: SGHTA, FQGNSA. CDR3 size: 15 residues. The CDR3, as DNA: TGTGCCAGCAGTCCTGGACAGTCGCGCAATCAGCCCCAGCATTTT. It translates to CASSPGQSRNQPQHF. The complete variable domain, with remaining parts taken from reference TRBV7-2 and TRBJ1-5, reads GAGVSQSPSNKVTEKGKDVELRCDPISGHTALYWYRQSLGQGLEFLIYFQGNSAPDKSGLPSDRFSAERTGGSVSTLTIQRTQQEDSAVYLCASSPGQSRNQPQHFGDGTRLSIL.

The sample holds a few counts of this clone. The rearrangement joins TRBV30 to TRBJ1-1; possibly TRBD1 for D (5 bases). Germline V gene sequence: CDR1 GTSNPN, CDR2 SVGIG (reference sequence). CDR3 length equals 11 residues. V lost 0 bases and J 7 bases, leaving 6 bases between the germline ends. The CDR3 DNA reads TGTGCCTGGAGTGTACAGGTTGAAGCTTTCTTT. Its protein product is CAWSVQVEAFF.

The V gene is TRBV6-5, the J gene TRBJ2-7; 7 bases are a match to TRBD2. CDR1 and CDR2 from the germline V gene are MNHEY and SVGAGI. V lost 8 bases and J lost 1; bases outside the gene matches: 8. The CDR3 runs 14 residues. CDR3 protein: CASQRTSASYEQYV. DNA of the CDR3: TGTGCCAGCCAACGGACTAGTGCGTCCTACGAGCAGTACGTC.

The chain uses TRBV12-5 and TRBJ2-1; TRBD2 is a possible D gene (5 bases). This CDR3 contains 17 residues. CDR1 is LGHNT, CDR2 FRNRAP, per germline. Trimming took 5 bases from V and 7 from J, leaving 24 bases between them. CDR3 protein: CASGRSRKDSSSNEQFF. CDR3 nucleotide sequence: TGTGCTAGTGGTCGCTCTAGGAAGGACTCATCCTCTAATGAGCAGTTCTTC. The variable domain in full, completed from reference TRBV12-5 and TRBJ2-1, reads DARVTQTPRHKVTEMGQEVTMRCQPILGHNTVFWYRQTMMQGLELLAYFRNRAPLDDSGMPKDRFSAEMPDATLATLKIQPSEPRDSAVYFCASGRSRKDSSSNEQFFGPGTRLTVL.

This clone was seen more than once but under ten times. The gene calls are TRBV30 and TRBJ2-3; tentatively, D is TRBD2 (5 bases). CDR1 and CDR2 (germline): GTSNPN, SVGIG (reference sequence). V lost 0 bases to trimming and J lost 2 bases, with 15 bases between them. The CDR3 runs 16 residues. CDR3 bases: TGTGCCTGGAGTGTACGGGGTGCAGGATTCACAGATACGCAGTATTTT. Amino acid sequence: CAWSVRGAGFTDTQYF.

This clone was detected a few times. The V gene is TRBV5-1, the J gene TRBJ2-1; 11 bases are a match to TRBD2. This CDR3 is 18 amino acids long. Germline V gives CDR1 SGHRS, CDR2 YFSETQ. The V gene end was trimmed by 4 bases and the J gene end by 1 base; junction bases not matched to a gene: 10. The DNA of the CDR3 is TGCGCCAGCAGCCTACCCACTAGCGGGAGAGGGTCCTACAATGAGCAGTTCTTC. It encodes CASSLPTSGRGSYNEQFF.

This clone came up a few times. The J gene is TRBJ2-3, the V gene TRBV11-3; the D gene is possibly TRBD1 (6 bases). The CDR3 loop spans 13 amino acids. The germline V gene has CDR1 SGHNT and CDR2 YENEEA. The V gene lost 5 bases and the J gene lost 3 bases, with 9 bases spanning the gap. CDR3 protein: CASSLQGTDTQYF. The CDR3 nucleotides read TGTGCCAGCAGCCTACAGGGTACAGATACGCAGTATTTT.

This clone was observed a handful of times. The chain uses TRBV18 and TRBJ1-1; no definite D call. Germline lookup yields CDR1 KGHSH and CDR2 LQKENI. The CDR3 spans 14 residues. V dropped 3 bases and J dropped 1 base, with 9 bases sitting between them. The CDR3 spells CASSPAAANTEAFF. The DNA for the CDR3 is TGTGCCAGCTCACCGGCGGCGGCGAACACTGAAGCTTTCTTT.

This clone was detected only a few times. The V and J genes are TRBV2 and TRBJ2-4; 8 bases agree with TRBD1. The junction had 4 bases not matched to a gene; V was cut back by 7 bases and J by 8 bases. This CDR3 has 12 amino acids. CDR1 and CDR2 from the germline V gene are SNHLY and FYNNEI. CDR3 in DNA: TGTGCCAGCAAAGACAGGGGATACATTCAGTACTTC. Translation gives CASKDRGYIQYF.

Concerning this clone: Other DNA sequences within the sample encode an identical CDR3. The chain is built from TRBV29-1 and TRBJ2-1; no reliable D call. The CDR3 consists of 10 residues. Germline V gene sequence: CDR1 SQVTM, CDR2 ANQGSEA. Trimming removed 6 bases from V and 4 bases from J, with 4 bases in between. This chain's CDR3 is CSVAYNEQFF. CDR3 bases: TGCAGCGTGGCATACAATGAGCAGTTCTTC.

The chain uses TRBV1 and TRBJ2-7; TRBD2, as called in the table, went unchecked against the DNA. TRBV1 is deemed a pseudogene. The CDR3 consists of 15 residues. The CDR3 coding sequence is TGCACCAGCAGCCACCCCCCGGGGAGTTCCTACGAGCAGTACTTC. This gives the protein CTSSHPPGSSYEQYF.

Only a few counts were recorded for this clone. This CDR3 reads CASSEYQRTGELFF. The CDR3 nucleotides read TGTGCCAGCAGTGAATACCAGAGGACCGGGGAGCTGTTTTTT. The gene calls are TRBV2 and TRBJ2-2; D is unresolved. The CDR3 is 14 amino acids. Looked up from germline, CDR1 is SNHLY and CDR2 is FYNNEI. Trimming shortened V by 2 bases and J by 5 bases, and 9 bases separated the two germline ends.

This clone was found many times. The sample contains more than one DNA sequence encoding this CDR3. This chain links TRBV29-1 with TRBJ2-1; 8 bases map to TRBD2. CDR3 size: 13 residues. The J segment lost 4 bases and the V segment lost 4 bases, leaving 3 bases of the junction unmatched. From germline, CDR1 is SQVTM and CDR2 ANQGSEA. Here the CDR3 reads CSVASGGYNEQFF. CDR3 DNA sequence: TGCAGCGTTGCAAGCGGGGGTTACAATGAGCAGTTCTTC.

Notes on this clone: The junction departs from germline at one end; a sequencing error may be responsible. This chain connects TRBV2 to TRBJ2-5; 11 bases are a match to TRBD2. Germline V gives CDR1 SNHLY, CDR2 FYNNEI. This CDR3 contains 10 residues. The CDR3 sequence is CASRGTSGNF. The CDR3 bases are TGTGCCAGCAGAGGGACTAGCGGTAACTTC.

There are a few counts of this clone. The gene calls are TRBV7-9 and TRBJ2-7, with TRBD2 identical over 7 bases. From germline, CDR1 is SEHNR and CDR2 FQNEAQ (reference sequence). J lost 8 bases, V lost 4 bases, and 5 bases had no gene match. The CDR3 extends over 12 amino acids. The CDR3 DNA sequence: TGTGCCAGCAGCTCTGGGAGGGGCAAGCAGTACGTC. It encodes CASSSGRGKQYV.

This chain links TRBV5-5 with TRBJ2-5; D gene ambiguous. Germline assignment: CDR1 SGHKS and CDR2 YYEKEE (reference sequence). Trimming pared 4 bases from V and 5 bases from J, leaving 12 bases between. The CDR3 has 13 residues. CDR3 residues: CASSVGYSETQYF. CDR3 DNA sequence: TGTGCCAGCAGCGTCGGTTATTCGGAGACCCAGTACTTC. Drawing the rest from reference TRBV5-5 and TRBJ2-5, the complete variable domain is DAGVTQSPTHLIKTRGQQVTLRCSPISGHKSVSWYQQVLGQGPQFIFQYYEKEERGRGNFPDRFSARQFPNYSSELNVNALLLGDSALYLCASSVGYSETQYFGPGTRLLVL.

The V and J genes are TRBV7-2 and TRBJ1-4, with TRBD1 identical over 9 bases. CDR3 size: 14 residues. CDR1 and CDR2 from the germline V gene are SGHTA and FQGNSA. V was clipped by 5 bases and J by 8 bases; unmatched bases: 6. CDR3 in DNA: TGTGCCAGCAGCCCAGGGACAGGGTGGGAAAAACTGTTTTTT. Amino acids: CASSPGTGWEKLFF.

The chain employs TRBV5-6 and TRBJ1-5, with 9 bases identical to TRBD1. CDR3 length: 15 amino acids. J was trimmed by 5 bases and V by 4 bases; bases with no gene match: 7. CDR1 SGHDT and CDR2 YYEEEE come from the germline V gene. The CDR3 region is CASSRRDRDYQPQHF. CDR3 bases: TGTGCCAGCAGCCGCCGGGACAGGGATTATCAGCCCCAGCATTTT.

The chain links TRBV28 to TRBJ2-2; D perhaps matches TRBD1 (6 bases). In germline, CDR1 is MDHEN, CDR2 SYDVKM. V was clipped by 6 bases and J by 4 bases, with 15 bases between them. The CDR3 extends over 15 amino acids. The DNA of the CDR3 is TGTGCCAGCAGCCAAACACAGGGAACCACCGGGGAGCTGTTTTTT. This sequence encodes CASSQTQGTTGELFF.

The chain employs TRBV25-1 and TRBJ1-5; a weak D match, TRBD1 (6 bases). CDR1 and CDR2 from the germline V gene are MGHDK and SYGVNS. The CDR3 sequence is 14 residues long. V lost 5 bases and J 0 bases, leaving 8 bases between the germline ends. CDR3 region: CASSRGGSNQPQHF. CDR3 in DNA: TGTGCCAGCAGTAGAGGGGGTAGCAATCAGCCCCAGCATTTT.